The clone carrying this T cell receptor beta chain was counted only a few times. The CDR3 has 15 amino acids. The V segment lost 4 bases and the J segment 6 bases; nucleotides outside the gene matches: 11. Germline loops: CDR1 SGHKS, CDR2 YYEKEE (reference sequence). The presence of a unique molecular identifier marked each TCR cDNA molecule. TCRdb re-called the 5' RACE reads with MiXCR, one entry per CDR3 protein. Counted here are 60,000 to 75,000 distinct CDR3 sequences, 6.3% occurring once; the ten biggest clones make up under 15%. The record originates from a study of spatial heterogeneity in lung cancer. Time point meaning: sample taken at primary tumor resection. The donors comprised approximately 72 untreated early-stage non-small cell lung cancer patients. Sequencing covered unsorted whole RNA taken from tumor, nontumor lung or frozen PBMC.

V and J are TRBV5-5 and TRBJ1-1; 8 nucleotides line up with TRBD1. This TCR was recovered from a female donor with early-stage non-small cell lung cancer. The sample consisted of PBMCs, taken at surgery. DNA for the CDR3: TGTGCCAGCAGCGCGAGGCAGGGGGCTGGCGCTGAAGCTTTCTTT. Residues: CASSARQGAGAEAFF.